Included here is one TCR beta chain sequence, with context. Only in-frame clones appear in the TCRdb table, and some are missing; sequencing was by immunoSEQ multiplex PCR. The sample holds some 120,000 clones, roughly nine tenths seen once. V was trimmed by 5 bases and J by 3 bases, leaving 15 bases between them. Germline V gives CDR1 SQVTM, CDR2 ANQGSEA. This CDR3 has 14 residues. The data belong to a study of control samples from healthy donors and cancer patients. The chain couples TRBV29-1 to TRBJ2-3; D remains ambiguous. Sequenced: blood. This clonotype originated in a woman aged 18 to 35 in good health. DNA for the CDR3: TGCAGCGTTAAAAACAGAGGTTGGACAGATACGCAGTATTTT. Translating gives CSVKNRGWTDTQYF.